One sample yielded the 18 T cell receptor beta chains listed below, sequenced in a study of blood T cell repertoires in COVID-19. The repertoire was sequenced with immunoSEQ multiplex PCR; TCRdb's copy has only in-frame clones and lacks some. This table holds hundreds of thousands of clones, 80% to 90% found once. Sequencing was done on a sample of peripheral blood. The receptors come from a man aged 25 to 40 with active or convalescent COVID-19.

V gene TRBV10-1 combines with J gene TRBJ1-1; TRBD1 agrees at 7 bases. CDR3 length equals 14 residues. After removal of 4 bases from V and 3 bases from J, the junction contained 5 bases not matched to a gene. Germline values: CDR1 WNHNN, CDR2 SYGVQD (reference sequence). CDR3: CASSVTGNHTEAFF. The CDR3 nucleotides are TGCGCCAGCAGTGTGACAGGGAACCACACTGAAGCTTTCTTT.

The chain links TRBV4-2 to TRBJ1-5; D is uncertain. Trimming left V 0 bases short and J 4 bases short, with 10 bases between. CDR3 size: 15 residues. Germline values: CDR1 LGHNA, CDR2 YNFKEQ. The CDR3 nucleotides read TGTGCCAGCAGCCAAGATGAAGTACAGAATCAGCCCCAGCATTTT. Amino acid sequence: CASSQDEVQNQPQHF.

The chain is built from TRBV27 and TRBJ2-3; D is perhaps TRBD2 (6 bases). Trimming removed 5 bases from V and 4 bases from J, with 19 bases in between. Per germline, CDR1 MNHEY and CDR2 SMNVEV (reference sequence). The CDR3 runs to 16 residues. In DNA, the CDR3 is TGTGCCAGCAGTCGCCCGAGGACGCGCGGGGCAGATACGCAGTATTTT. Its protein is CASSRPRTRGADTQYF.

This sequence joins TRBV19 and TRBJ1-1, with D unresolved. CDR1 and CDR2 from the germline V gene are LNHDA and SQIVND (reference sequence). The CDR3 runs to 12 residues. The V end was cut by 3 bases, the J end by 5 bases, with 7 bases between. The CDR3 DNA sequence: TGTGCCAGTAGTATTGGAGTAACTGAAGCTTTCTTT. It codes for CASSIGVTEAFF.

The genes are TRBV19 and TRBJ2-2, with 7 bases matching TRBD1. V lost 7 bases and J lost 0; bases outside the gene matches: 5. The CDR3 totals 15 residues. CDR1 LNHDA and CDR2 SQIVND come from the germline V gene (reference sequence). DNA of the CDR3: TGTGCCAGTACTTTGGGACAGCCGAACACCGGGGAGCTGTTTTTT. Translating gives CASTLGQPNTGELFF.

This clone has just one count. The chain has TRBV20-1 and TRBJ2-1; the D gene is possibly TRBD2 (6 bases). The CDR3 is made up of 11 amino acids. V was clipped by 6 bases and J by 15 bases, with 18 bases between them. CDR1 is DFQATT, CDR2 SNEGSKA, per germline (reference sequence). This CDR3 reads CSATGTHIWFF. The CDR3 coding sequence is TGCAGTGCAACCGGGACTCACATTTGGTTCTTC.

The chain has TRBV7-9 and TRBJ2-7; TRBD2 matches at 13 bases. The CDR3 sequence is 16 residues long. J gave up 7 bases and V 5 bases, and 11 bases lay outside the gene matches. The germline gives CDR1 SEHNR, CDR2 FQNEAQ (reference sequence). In DNA form, the CDR3 reads TGTGCCAGCAGCCCCACGCGACTAGCGGGGGGCGGGGAGCAGTACTTC. Amino acid sequence: CASSPTRLAGGGEQYF.

The rearrangement links TRBV6-5 to TRBJ1-2; 7 positions match TRBD1. CDR3 length: 13 amino acids. V dropped 6 bases and J dropped 4; count of bases not matched to a gene: 5. Germline CDR1 and CDR2: MNHEY and SVGAGI. CDR3 sequence reads: CASSPQGGYGYTF. The CDR3 DNA is TGTGCCAGCAGCCCCCAGGGGGGCTATGGCTACACCTTC.

This chain connects TRBV11-2 to TRBJ1-1, with a tentative D call TRBD1 (6 bases). The CDR3 runs 15 residues. The V gene's germline CDR1 is SGHAT and CDR2 FQNNGV. V shed 1 base and J shed 4 bases, with 13 bases lying between them. CDR3 in amino acids: CASSLARGGATEAFF. The CDR3 coding sequence is TGTGCCAGCAGCTTAGCAAGGGGGGGGGCCACTGAAGCTTTCTTT.

J is TRBJ2-3 and V is TRBV10-3, with 7 bases aligning to TRBD2. Per germline, CDR1 ENHRY and CDR2 SYGVKD. There are 14 residues in the CDR3. Trimming took 4 bases from V and 5 from J; bases not matched to a gene: 6. As DNA, the CDR3 is TGTGCCATCAGTGGCCGGGGGGTCCAAGATACGCAGTATTTT. It codes for CAISGRGVQDTQYF.

The V gene is TRBV2, the J gene TRBJ2-4, with D possibly matching TRBD1 (6 bases). CDR1 is SNHLY and CDR2 is FYNNEI in the germline V gene. V was shortened by 6 bases and J by 8 bases, with 14 bases between the two germline ends. CDR3 size: 13 residues. Here the CDR3 DNA reads TGTGCCAGCAGCGGGGACATTAAGGACATTCAGTACTTC. It translates to CASSGDIKDIQYF.

The chain recombines TRBV9 with TRBJ1-4; D is unresolved. V lost 3 bases and J 6 bases, leaving 12 bases between the germline ends. Per germline, CDR1 SGDLS and CDR2 YYNGEE. The CDR3 has 14 amino acids. Here the CDR3 DNA reads TGTGCCAGCAGCGCTCCAAACGGGGATGAAAAACTGTTTTTT. Translating it yields CASSAPNGDEKLFF.

Comments on this clone: This sample includes further DNA sequences coding for the same CDR3. The genes are TRBV5-4 and TRBJ2-7; 8 bases agree with TRBD2. CDR1 SGHNT and CDR2 YYREEE come from the germline V gene (reference sequence). V shed 3 bases and J 6 bases; nucleotides not matched to a gene: 5. CDR3 length: 13 residues. The CDR3 DNA is TGTGCCAGCAGCTCCGGACTAGCTCGCGAGCAGTACTTC. This codes for CASSSGLAREQYF.

The V and J genes are TRBV2 and TRBJ1-5; weak D call: TRBD1 (6 bases). The V and J ends lost 6 bases and 4 bases respectively, with 13 bases between them. The CDR3 runs 14 residues. Germline loops: CDR1 SNHLY, CDR2 FYNNEI. CDR3 region: CASRDRIGNQPQHF. The CDR3 DNA follows: TGTGCCAGCAGGGACAGAATTGGAAATCAGCCCCAGCATTTT.

This clone was counted only a few times. The V call is TRBV6-5, the J call TRBJ2-5; the match to TRBD1 covers 7 bases. The junction had 8 bases not matched to a gene; V was cut back by 0 bases and J by 4 bases. This CDR3 spans 16 amino acids. From germline, CDR1 is MNHEY and CDR2 SVGAGI. For the CDR3, the DNA is TGTGCCAGCAGTTACTCTAGCCGGACAGGTAGAGAGACCCAGTACTTC. Amino acids: CASSYSSRTGRETQYF.

The V and J genes are TRBV7-9 and TRBJ1-1, with D hard to call. The CDR3 has 14 residues. Germline values: CDR1 SEHNR, CDR2 FQNEAQ (reference sequence). V was clipped by 0 bases and J by 5 bases, with 10 bases between them. The CDR3 is CASSLAPGITEAFF. CDR3 DNA sequence: TGTGCCAGCAGCTTAGCCCCAGGAATTACTGAAGCTTTCTTT.

This chain joins TRBV28 and TRBJ1-2; 7 nucleotides line up with TRBD1. The CDR3 has 16 amino acids. The J segment lost 1 base and the V segment lost 5 bases, leaving 10 bases of the junction unmatched. Germline V gene sequence: CDR1 MDHEN, CDR2 SYDVKM. CDR3 nucleotide sequence: TGTGCCAGCAGTACCCGGGACAGAAGTTTTAACTATGGCTACACCTTC. Translation: CASSTRDRSFNYGYTF.

The chain combines TRBV29-1 with TRBJ2-7; 11 positions match TRBD1. There are 15 residues in the CDR3. V was clipped by 1 base and J by 4 bases; unmatched bases: 6. Germline V CDR1 and CDR2: SQVTM, ANQGSEA. Here the CDR3 reads CSVEAGQGANYEQYF. The CDR3 DNA is TGCAGCGTTGAAGCAGGACAGGGGGCGAATTACGAGCAGTACTTC.